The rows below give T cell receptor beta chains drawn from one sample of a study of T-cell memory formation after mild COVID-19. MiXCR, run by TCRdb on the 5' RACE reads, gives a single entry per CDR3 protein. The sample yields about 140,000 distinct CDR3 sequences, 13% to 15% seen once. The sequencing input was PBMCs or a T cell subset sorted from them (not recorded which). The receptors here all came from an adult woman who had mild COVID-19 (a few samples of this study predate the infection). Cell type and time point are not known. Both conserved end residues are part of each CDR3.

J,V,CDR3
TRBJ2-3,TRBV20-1,CSAKTRDTQYF
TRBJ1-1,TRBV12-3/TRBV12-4,CASSSTQGMNTEAFF
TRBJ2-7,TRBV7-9,CASSLGTGQGGNYEQYF
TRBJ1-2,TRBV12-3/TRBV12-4,CASTSLGGPHGYTF
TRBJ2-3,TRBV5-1,CASSSTGGLNTDTQYF
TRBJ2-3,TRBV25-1,CASSPYTGVGSTDTQYF
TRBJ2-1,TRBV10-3,CAISESVGGSYNEQFF
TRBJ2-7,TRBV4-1,CASSQVEAARDEQYF
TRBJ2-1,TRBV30,CAWSGLAGVGTYNEQFF
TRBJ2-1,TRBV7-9,CASSFRTGNEQFF
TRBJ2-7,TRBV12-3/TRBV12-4,CASSLTRDIYEQYF
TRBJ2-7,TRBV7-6,CASSPSGKYEQYF
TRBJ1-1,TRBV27,CASSAQGAEAFF
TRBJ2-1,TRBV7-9,CASSLSPDEQFF
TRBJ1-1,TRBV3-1,CASSPYVATSTEAFF
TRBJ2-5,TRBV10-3,CAISEVKGREETQYF
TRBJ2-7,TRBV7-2,CASSLDLGGSTYEQYF
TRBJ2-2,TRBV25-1,CASSQRSTGELFF
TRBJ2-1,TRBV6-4,CASSPLAGGTNEQFF
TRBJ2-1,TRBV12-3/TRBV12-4,CASLDYHNEQFF
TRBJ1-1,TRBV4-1,CASSQDGTDRIINTEAFF
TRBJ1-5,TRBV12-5,CASGLVTDIGMSQPQHF
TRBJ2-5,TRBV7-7,CASSFSVREGETQYF
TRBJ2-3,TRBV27,CASSSLLAGDPDTQYF
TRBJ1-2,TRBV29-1,CSVEDWLGKEDYGYTF
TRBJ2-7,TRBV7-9,CASSRTESSYEQYF
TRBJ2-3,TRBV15,CATSRDLGAVDTQYF
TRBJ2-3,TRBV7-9,CASSFLPDTQYF
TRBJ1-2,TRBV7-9,CASSSTTGTGGGYTF
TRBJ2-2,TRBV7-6,CASSLSSRGANTGELFF
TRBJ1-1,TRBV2,CASSEGSWGTEAFF
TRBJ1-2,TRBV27,CASSLEGSVGGYTF
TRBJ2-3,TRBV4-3,CASSQDRYTDTQYF
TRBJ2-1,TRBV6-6,CASSSLDWTGSYNEQFF
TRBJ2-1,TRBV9,CASSPSSGSLNEQFF